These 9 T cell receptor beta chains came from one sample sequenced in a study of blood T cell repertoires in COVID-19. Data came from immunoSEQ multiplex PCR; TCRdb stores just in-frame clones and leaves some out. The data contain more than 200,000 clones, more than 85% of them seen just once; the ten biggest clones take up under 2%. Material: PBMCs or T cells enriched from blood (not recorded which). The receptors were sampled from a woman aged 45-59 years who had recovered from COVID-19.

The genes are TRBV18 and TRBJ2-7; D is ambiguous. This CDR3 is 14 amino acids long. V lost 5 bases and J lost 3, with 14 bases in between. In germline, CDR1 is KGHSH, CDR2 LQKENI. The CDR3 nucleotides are TGTGCCAGCTCAACCACGGAGAAGCTCTACGAGCAGTACTTC. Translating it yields CASSTTEKLYEQYF.

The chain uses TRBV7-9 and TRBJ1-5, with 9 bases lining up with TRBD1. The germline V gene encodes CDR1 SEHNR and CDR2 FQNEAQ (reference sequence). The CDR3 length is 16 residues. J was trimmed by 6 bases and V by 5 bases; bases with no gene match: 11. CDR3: CASSPSGQGSSQPQHF. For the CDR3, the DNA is TGTGCCAGCAGCCCGTCGGGACAGGGTTCGAGTCAGCCCCAGCATTTT.

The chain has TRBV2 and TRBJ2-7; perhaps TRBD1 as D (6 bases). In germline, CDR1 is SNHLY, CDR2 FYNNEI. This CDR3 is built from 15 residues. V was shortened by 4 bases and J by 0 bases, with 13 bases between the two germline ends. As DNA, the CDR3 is TGTGCCAGCAGTGTGTCAGCAGGGGACTCCTACGAGCAGTACTTC. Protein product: CASSVSAGDSYEQYF.

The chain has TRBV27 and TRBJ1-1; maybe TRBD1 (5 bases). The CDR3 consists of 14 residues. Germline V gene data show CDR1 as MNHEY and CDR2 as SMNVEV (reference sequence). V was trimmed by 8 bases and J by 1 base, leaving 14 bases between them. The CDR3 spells CASHPRGQNTEAFF. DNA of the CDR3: TGTGCCAGCCATCCCCGCGGACAGAACACTGAAGCTTTCTTT.

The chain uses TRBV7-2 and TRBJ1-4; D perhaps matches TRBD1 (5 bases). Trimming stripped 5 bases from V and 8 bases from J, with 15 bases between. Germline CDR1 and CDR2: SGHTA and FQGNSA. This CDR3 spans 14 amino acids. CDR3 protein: CASSKQGGGEKLFF. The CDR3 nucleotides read TGTGCCAGCAGCAAGCAGGGAGGTGGAGAAAAACTGTTTTTT.

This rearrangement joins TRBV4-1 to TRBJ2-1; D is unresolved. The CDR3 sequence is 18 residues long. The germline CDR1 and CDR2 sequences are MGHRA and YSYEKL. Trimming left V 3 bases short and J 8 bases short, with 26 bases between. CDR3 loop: CASSQTSLVIANRHEQFF. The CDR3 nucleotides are TGCGCCAGCAGCCAGACCTCCCTCGTTATAGCCAATCGACATGAGCAGTTCTTC.

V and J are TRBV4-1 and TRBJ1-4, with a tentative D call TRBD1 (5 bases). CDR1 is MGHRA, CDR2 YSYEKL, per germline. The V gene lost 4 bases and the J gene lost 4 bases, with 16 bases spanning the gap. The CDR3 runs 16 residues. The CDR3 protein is CASSRARQRYNEKLFF. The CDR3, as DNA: TGCGCCAGCAGCCGAGCGAGACAGCGTTATAATGAAAAACTGTTTTTT.

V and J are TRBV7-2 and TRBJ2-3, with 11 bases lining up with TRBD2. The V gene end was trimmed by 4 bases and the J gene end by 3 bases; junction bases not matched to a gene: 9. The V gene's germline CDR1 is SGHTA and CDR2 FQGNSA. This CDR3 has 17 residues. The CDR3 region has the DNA TGTGCCAGCAGCTCCAGACTGACTAGCGGGAAAACAGATACGCAGTATTTT. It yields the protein CASSSRLTSGKTDTQYF.

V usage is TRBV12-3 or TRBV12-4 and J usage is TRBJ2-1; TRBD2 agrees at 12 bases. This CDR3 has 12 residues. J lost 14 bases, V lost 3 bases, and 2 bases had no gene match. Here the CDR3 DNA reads TGTGCCAGCAGTTTGCTAGCGGGAGGGAAGTTCTTC. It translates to CASSLLAGGKFF.